This entry features one TCR beta chain sequence. V gave up 3 bases and J gave up 5 bases; unmatched junction bases: 11. The CDR3 is 18 residues long. CDR1 ENHRY and CDR2 SYGVKD come from the germline V gene. The data derive from a study of blood T cell repertoires in COVID-19. Study information: T cells, B-cell-depleted T cells, or PBMCs supplied cDNA or gDNA.

Per the original methods: Amplifying reference gene primers gave estimates of nucleated cell counts. TCRdb's table, derived via immunoSEQ multiplex PCR, lists solely in-frame clones and lacks some. Clone size and the V and J calls come from that table; the DNA yielded D and trimming. The sample holds almost 500,000 clones, about nine tenths seen once. All enrollees were about 18 to 100 years old and from 20 to 30 US areas. Participants were placed into cohorts based on the clinical history they reported. This clonotype was obtained from a woman aged 55-69 years who had recovered from COVID-19. The chain uses TRBV10-3 and TRBJ2-5; 14 positions match TRBD2. The sample taken for sequencing was PBMCs or T cells enriched from blood (not recorded which). In DNA, the CDR3 is TGTGCCATCAGTGACCCCCGGACTAGCGGGGGGCCGGGGGAGACCCAGTACTTC. Translation gives CAISDPRTSGGPGETQYF.